This TCR beta chain was recorded in a study of immune characteristics of hereditary and idiopathic chronic pancreatitis. As for the study more broadly: Local pancreatic immune cells and TCRbeta repertoires were profiled in hereditary and idiopathic chronic pancreatitis and were compared with control organ donor pancreases. The gDNA-based approach was selected because the approach required minimal in vitro experimental manipulation of T cells infiltrating the pancreas. TCRbeta sequencing covered roughly 5 control pancreases, 7 or 8 hereditary chronic pancreatitis pancreases and roughly 6 idiopathic chronic pancreatitis pancreases.

Pancreas tissue with chronic pancreatitis was obtained from patients having total pancreatectomy with islet autotransplantation (TPIAT). No known history of diabetes was present in the included chronic pancreatitis patients. For TCRbeta sequencing, genomic DNA was pulled straight from bulk pancreas tissue, skipping any T cell sorting. Pancreas tissues from patients and organ donors were collected consecutively at two US centers. V is clipped by 5 bases and J by 7 bases, and the sequence between their germline boundaries is 15 bases long. The CDR3 holds 13 amino acids from the cysteine to the phenylalanine. The only DNA kept is the CDR3, 39 bases in frame from the first base. CDR1 and CDR2, per the germline V gene, are MDHEN and SYDVKM. Summary of the overall study and its limitations: Compared with controls, TCRbeta repertoire diversity was significantly higher and clonality was lower in both chronic pancreatitis groups. Among approximately 13 chronic pancreatitis patients, a positive correlation was found between numbers of productive TCR rearrangements and disease severity scores. Chronic pancreatitis caused by alcohol use was not included in the study. Because patient tissue could be obtained only at the time of TPIAT, differences in disease duration may have affected the immune findings. Vbeta-Jbeta gene family usage, including TRBV10, TRBV19, TRBV23 and TRBV5, differed between hereditary and idiopathic chronic pancreatitis.

The library was produced with the immunoSEQ multiplex PCR assay. From pancreatic genomic DNA, the TCRbeta CDR3 region and adjacent sequences were amplified and sequenced. On the authors' methods: Repertoire diversity was assessed as a mean normalized Shannon-Wiener index, together with productive clonality and counts of productive rearrangements. Control and chronic pancreatitis repertoire metrics were compared by means of the nonparametric Mann-Whitney U test. A clonotype counted as shared when its CDR3beta sequence had identical amino acid composition and length across subjects. TCRdb took this table from immuneACCESS and kept in-frame rearrangements with V and J called. Such tables lack part of the clones; where checked against another copy, unresolved V genes explain under half of the gap, and the rest is unexplained. That table is the source of V, J and clone size, and D and trimming were worked out from the DNA. This sample is represented by about 14,000 clones; more than 60% of them were singletons. Approximately 15% of the sample is held by the ten biggest clonotypes.

Points on this clone: No cognate antigen has been identified for it. No base qualities exist here, and no much larger clone lies one base off it.

The chain was built from TRBV28 and TRBJ2-7; the D match is possibly TRBD1 or TRBD2, with 5 bases aligned in each. This clonotype originated in a human donor with chronic pancreatitis. Sequencing input: pancreas tissue with hereditary chronic pancreatitis. The CDR3: CASSRGARWEQYF. In nucleotides, the sequence is TGTGCCAGCAGTCGAGGGGCGCGCTGGGAGCAGTACTTC.